The rows below give T cell receptor beta chains drawn from one sample of a study of T cells in Graves' hyperthyroidism and ophthalmopathy. TCRdb called the multiplex PCR reads again in MiXCR, with one record for every CDR3 protein. The data contain hundreds of thousands of distinct CDR3 sequences, around 13% of them singletons. The specimen sequenced was blood. The receptors were gathered from a woman aged 18-35 years with Graves' hyperthyroidism. The CDR3 runs from the conserved cysteine through the conserved F or W. The order of the fields is clone size, J gene, V gene, D gene, CDR3 protein, CDR3 DNA. A D gene is named only where the DNA matches it firmly. Rows may omit the clone size; those that give it use once, few, many or a size class.

many,TRBJ2-7,TRBV7-9,.,CATSNGETYEQYF,TGTGCCACCTCTAACGGGGAGACCTACGAGCAGTACTTC
many,TRBJ1-1,TRBV28,TRBD1,CASSLFGQAKNTEAFF,TGTGCCAGCAGTTTATTCGGACAGGCGAAGAACACTGAAGCTTTCTTT
many,TRBJ2-3,TRBV28,TRBD2,CASSPERDTDTQYF,TGTGCCAGCAGTCCAGAGCGGGACACAGATACGCAGTATTTT
many,TRBJ1-1,TRBV5-1,.,CASSLNIGTEAFF,TGCGCCAGCAGCTTGAATATCGGGACTGAAGCTTTCTTT
.,TRBJ2-1,TRBV7-2,.,CASRVTGATPFF,TGTGCCAGCAGGGTGACCGGGGCTACTCCGTTCTTC
few,TRBJ2-1,TRBV12-3/TRBV12-4,.,CASSLFQRHEQFF,TGTGCCAGCAGCCTTTTCCAGAGACATGAGCAGTTCTTC
many,TRBJ2-1,TRBV30,TRBD1,CAWNNRGKPAEQFF,TGTGCCTGGAACAACAGGGGGAAGCCGGCTGAGCAGTTCTTC
.,TRBJ1-3,TRBV28,TRBD1,CASSGSLRGRGNTIYF,TGTGCCAGCAGTGGAAGCCTCAGGGGGCGAGGAAACACCATATATTTT
many,TRBJ2-1,TRBV11-2,.,CASSLGYNEQFF,TGTGCCAGCAGCTTAGGATACAATGAGCAGTTCTTC
many,TRBJ1-2,TRBV28,.,CASSLSVGYGYTF,TGTGCCAGCAGTTTATCGGTAGGCTATGGCTACACCTTC
many,TRBJ2-1,TRBV2,.,CASSSGPSSYNEQFF,TGTGCCAGCAGTTCGGGCCCAAGCTCCTACAATGAGCAGTTCTTC
few,TRBJ2-5,TRBV7-8,TRBD1,CASSQGTGGEETQYF,TGTGCCAGCAGCCAGGGGACAGGAGGAGAAGAGACCCAGTACTTC
many,TRBJ2-3,TRBV18,TRBD2,CASSPDGTTYTQYF,TGTGCCAGCTCACCAGACGGGACTACTTATACGCAGTATTTT
many,TRBJ2-3,TRBV30,.,CAWSVAGRTQYF,TGTGCCTGGAGTGTAGCCGGCCGTACGCAGTATTTT
many,TRBJ1-2,TRBV6-5,.,CASSYSGGVGPNYGYTF,TGTGCCAGCAGTTACTCGGGGGGGGTAGGCCCTAACTATGGCTACACCTTC
.,TRBJ2-5,TRBV2,.,CASNQGETQYF,TGTGCCAGCAACCAGGGTGAGACCCAGTACTTC
.,TRBJ1-1,TRBV10-2,.,CASTPTGNTEAFF,TGCGCCAGCACCCCTACGGGGAACACTGAAGCTTTCTTT
.,TRBJ1-4,TRBV7-9,TRBD1,CASSTRQGGEKLFF,TGTGCCAGCAGCACACGACAGGGGGGTGAAAAACTGTTTTTT
few,TRBJ1-1,TRBV27,.,CASTRMGSHTEAFF,TGTGCCAGCACCCGGATGGGTTCTCACACTGAAGCTTTCTTT
many,TRBJ2-1,TRBV30,TRBD2,CAWSPGLSPLTMSRQFF,TGTGCCTGGAGTCCGGGACTATCACCTCTTACAATGAGTCGGCAGTTCTTC
few,TRBJ2-5,TRBV4-3,TRBD1,CASSQARDRAQYF,TGCGCCAGCAGCCAGGCGCGTGACAGGGCACAGTACTTC
few,TRBJ1-4,TRBV20-1,.,CSASYRRTYEKLFF,TGCAGTGCTAGTTACAGGCGTACTTATGAAAAACTGTTTTTT
.,TRBJ2-1,TRBV6-5,.,CASSYKGTGDNEQFF,TGTGCCAGCAGTTACAAGGGGACGGGTGACAATGAGCAGTTCTTC
.,TRBJ2-5,TRBV18,.,CASSPLEAVGTETQYF,TGTGCCAGCTCACCACTGGAGGCAGTGGGGACAGAGACCCAGTACTTC
.,TRBJ2-7,TRBV15,.,CAARRSYFYEQYF,TGTGCCGCTCGTCGGTCGTACTTCTACGAGCAGTACTTC
many,TRBJ1-3,TRBV6-6,.,CASSYVRGNTIYF,TGTGCCAGCAGTTACGTACGAGGAAACACCATATATTTT